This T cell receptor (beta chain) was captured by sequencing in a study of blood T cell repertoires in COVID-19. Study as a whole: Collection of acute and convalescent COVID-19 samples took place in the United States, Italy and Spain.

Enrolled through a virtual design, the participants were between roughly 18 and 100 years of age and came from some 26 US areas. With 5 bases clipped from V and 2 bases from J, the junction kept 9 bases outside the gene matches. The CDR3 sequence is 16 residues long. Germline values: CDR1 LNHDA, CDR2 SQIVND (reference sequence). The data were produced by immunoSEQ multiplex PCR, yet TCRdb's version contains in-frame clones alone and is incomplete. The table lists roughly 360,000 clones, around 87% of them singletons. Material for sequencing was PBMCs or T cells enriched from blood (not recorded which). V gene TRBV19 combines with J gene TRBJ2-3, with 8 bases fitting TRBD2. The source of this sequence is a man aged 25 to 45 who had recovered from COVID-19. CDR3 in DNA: TGTGCCAGTAGTCCCCGAGCGGGGGCGAACACAGATACGCAGTATTTT. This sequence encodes CASSPRAGANTDTQYF.